The 16 T cell receptor beta chains given below trace back to one sample, sequenced in a study of vaccination and CD4 T cells after COVID-19. Their antigen targets remain unknown. This sample's treatment: approximately 10-day PBMC culture with coronavirus spike peptide pools or control peptides (ViraFEST assay). The Oncomine TCR Beta short-read assay was applied to DNA of cultured CD4+ T cells. TCRdb called the PCR reads again in MiXCR, with one record for every CDR3 protein. The profile shows nearly 20,000 distinct CDR3 sequences, under 60% of them singletons. This material consisted of CD4+ T cells from blood, cultured in vitro, taken after SARS-CoV-2 vaccination. The origin of the receptors is a human donor who had recovered from COVID-19.

The chain employs TRBV7-3 and TRBJ2-7; 8 positions match TRBD1. Losses at the gene ends were 2 bases for V and 0 bases for J; bases not matched to a gene: 3. The CDR3 length is 15 residues. CDR1 and CDR2 (germline): SGHTA, FQGTGA. CDR3 residues: CASSLSGTGSYEQYF. As DNA, the CDR3 is TGTGCCAGCAGCTTATCCGGGACAGGCTCCTACGAGCAGTACTTC.

This clonotype has a handful of counts. The J gene is TRBJ1-1, the V gene TRBV11-3; no clear D gene. This CDR3 spans 15 amino acids. CDR1 is SGHNT and CDR2 is YENEEA in the germline V gene. Trimming removed 2 bases from V and 1 base from J, with 11 bases in between. The CDR3 spells CASSLSSFGNTEAFF. The CDR3 DNA follows: TGTGCCAGCAGCTTAAGCTCGTTCGGGAACACTGAAGCTTTCTTT.

This chain links TRBV19 with TRBJ1-5; 8 bases are shared with TRBD1. Per the germline V gene, CDR1 is LNHDA and CDR2 is SQIVND (reference sequence). The J segment lost 0 bases and the V segment lost 3 bases, leaving 13 bases of the junction unmatched. This CDR3 contains 19 residues. CDR3 amino acids: CASSILRDRTAYSNQPQHF. The DNA of the CDR3 is TGTGCCAGTAGTATCTTAAGGGACAGGACTGCTTATAGCAATCAGCCCCAGCATTTT. The variable domain in full, with the rest retrieved from reference TRBV19 and TRBJ1-5, is DGGITQSPKYLFRKEGQNVTLSCEQNLNHDAMYWYRQDPGQGLRLIYYSQIVNDFQKGDIAEGYSVSREKKESFPLTVTSAQKNPTAFYLCASSILRDRTAYSNQPQHFGDGTRLSIL.

The chain uses TRBV24-1 and TRBJ2-5; a possible D gene is TRBD1 (5 bases). The germline V and J ends were trimmed by 5 bases and 2 bases, with 20 bases remaining between them. Germline CDR1 reads KGHDR; CDR2 reads SFDVKD. There are 17 residues in the CDR3. The CDR3 here is CATSGNIGAISQETQYF. The CDR3 DNA reads as TGTGCCACCAGTGGAAATATTGGGGCGATTTCTCAAGAGACCCAGTACTTC.

The V and J genes are TRBV7-9 and TRBJ1-3; 12 bases line up with TRBD1. The CDR3 length is 18 residues. The trim removed 6 bases at V and 3 bases at J, leaving 12 bases unmatched. In germline, CDR1 is SEHNR, CDR2 FQNEAQ (reference sequence). The CDR3 reads CASRRDRGLVRDGNTIYF. The CDR3 DNA follows: TGTGCCAGCAGGAGGGACAGGGGGCTTGTAAGGGATGGAAACACCATATATTTT. The full variable domain, completed using reference TRBV7-9 and TRBJ1-3, is DTGVSQNPRHKITKRGQNVTFRCDPISEHNRLYWYRQTLGQGPEFLTYFQNEAQLEKSRLLSDRFSAERPKGSFSTLEIQRTEQGDSAMYLCASRRDRGLVRDGNTIYFGEGSWLTVV.

This clonotype was found a few times. The chain has TRBV27 and TRBJ1-6; a weak D match, TRBD1 (6 bases). This CDR3 contains 14 residues. Between the trimmed V and J ends, which lost 7 bases and 10 bases, there was a span of 17 bases. CDR1 is MNHEY and CDR2 is SMNVEV in the germline V gene (reference sequence). The CDR3 nucleotides are TGTGCCAGCAAGTACAGGGAGAGGAACTCACCCCTCCACTTT. Protein sequence: CASKYRERNSPLHF.

Only one count was recorded for this clonotype. The CDR3 sequence: CASRTGQDVTSLHF. As DNA, the CDR3 is TGTGCCAGCAGGACGGGACAGGACGTTACATCCCTCCACTTT. The V call is TRBV2, the J call TRBJ1-6; TRBD1 agrees at 8 bases. Germline V gives CDR1 SNHLY, CDR2 FYNNEI. This CDR3 has 14 amino acids. Unmatched junction bases numbered 12, after V lost 6 bases and J lost 14 bases.

This chain uses TRBV6-5 with TRBJ1-1, with D uncertain. CDR3 length equals 14 residues. CDR1 and CDR2 (germline): MNHEY, SVGAGI. Trimming left V 0 bases short and J 6 bases short, with 11 bases between. CDR3 loop: CASSYSFLRAEAFF. The CDR3 DNA reads TGTGCCAGCAGTTACTCTTTTCTTCGTGCTGAAGCTTTCTTT.

This clonotype was observed a handful of times. The rearrangement joins TRBV20-1 to TRBJ2-3; 9 bases map to TRBD1. After removal of 7 bases from V and 5 bases from J, the junction contained 7 bases not matched to a gene. This CDR3 is 13 amino acids long. Looked up from germline, CDR1 is DFQATT and CDR2 is SNEGSKA (reference sequence). The CDR3 here is CSVRTGAGDTQYF. DNA of the CDR3: TGCAGTGTACGGACAGGGGCGGGAGATACGCAGTATTTT.

The J gene is TRBJ2-5, the V gene TRBV15; D not certain. The CDR3 has 15 residues. The V gene's germline CDR1 is LNHNV and CDR2 YYDKDF (reference sequence). Trimming left V 0 bases short and J 2 bases short, with 10 bases between. CDR3 loop: CATSRDWAVQETQYF. The CDR3 region has the DNA TGTGCCACCAGCAGAGACTGGGCAGTACAAGAGACCCAGTACTTC.

The gene calls are TRBV28 and TRBJ1-2; TRBD1 agrees at 9 bases. Germline V gene lookup returns CDR1 MDHEN and CDR2 SYDVKM. The CDR3 runs 16 residues. V dropped 7 bases and J dropped 4; count of bases not matched to a gene: 13. CDR3 DNA: TGTGCCAGCACCCCTCTTAACAGGGGGCGCGTCTATGGCTACACCTTC. It translates to CASTPLNRGRVYGYTF.

This clonotype has just a few counts. The chain employs TRBV20-1 and TRBJ2-5; 10 bases are a match to TRBD2. Germline trimming cut 3 bases from V and 4 bases from J; bases unmatched to any gene: 8. There are 15 residues in the CDR3. CDR1 is DFQATT, CDR2 SNEGSKA, per germline (reference sequence). CDR3 amino acids: CSASGLASGGETQYF. CDR3 DNA sequence: TGCAGTGCTAGCGGCCTGGCTAGCGGGGGAGAGACCCAGTACTTC.

Only one count was recorded for this clonotype. The germline gene is not matched at one end of the junction; a read error may be the cause. The gene calls are TRBV20-1 and TRBJ2-5; 8 nucleotides match TRBD2. The CDR3 is 15 amino acids. Germline V gives CDR1 DFQATT, CDR2 SNEGSKA (reference sequence). CDR3 residues: CSAGDGREAKETQYF. CDR3 in DNA: TGCAGTGCTGGAGATGGGCGGGAGGCTAAGGAGACCCAGTACTTC.

Only one count was recorded for this clonotype. The chain combines TRBV29-1 with TRBJ1-3, with D unclear. The CDR3 has 13 amino acids. Germline CDR1 reads SQVTM; CDR2 reads ANQGSEA. The germline V and J ends were trimmed by 5 bases and 0 bases, with 8 bases remaining between them. The CDR3 nucleotides are TGCAGCGTTAAGACCACCTCTGGAAACACCATATATTTT. Its translation: CSVKTTSGNTIYF.

The chain recombines TRBV6-2 or TRBV6-3 with TRBJ2-5; D might be TRBD1 (6 bases). The CDR3 runs 17 residues. From germline, CDR1 is MNHEY and CDR2 SVGEGT. V was cut by 8 bases and J by 0 bases, with 22 bases left in between. In nucleotides, the CDR3 is TGTGCCAGCGTAGGGGACAACTCCCACCCGTACCAAGAGACCCAGTACTTC. It specifies CASVGDNSHPYQETQYF.

The genes are TRBV6-1 and TRBJ2-3, with 12 bases that match TRBD2. The CDR3 sequence is 16 residues long. Unmatched junction bases numbered 6, after V lost 8 bases and J lost 0 bases. Germline CDR1 reads MNHNS; CDR2 reads SASEGT. CDR3 loop: CASGLAGGFSTDTQYF. As DNA, the CDR3 is TGTGCCAGCGGGCTAGCGGGGGGGTTTAGCACAGATACGCAGTATTTT.